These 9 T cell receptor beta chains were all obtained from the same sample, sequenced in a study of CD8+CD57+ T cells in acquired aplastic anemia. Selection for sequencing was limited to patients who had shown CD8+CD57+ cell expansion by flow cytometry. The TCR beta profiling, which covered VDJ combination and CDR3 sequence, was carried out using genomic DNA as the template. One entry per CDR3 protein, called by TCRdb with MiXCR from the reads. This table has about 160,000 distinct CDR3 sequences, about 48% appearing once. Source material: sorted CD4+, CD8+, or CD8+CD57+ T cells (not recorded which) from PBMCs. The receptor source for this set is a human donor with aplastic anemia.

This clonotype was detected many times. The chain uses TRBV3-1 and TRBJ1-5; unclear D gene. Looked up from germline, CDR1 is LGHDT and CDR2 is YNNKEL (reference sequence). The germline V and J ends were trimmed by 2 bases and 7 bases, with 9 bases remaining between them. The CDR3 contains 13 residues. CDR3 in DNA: TGTGCCAGCAGCCAATGGGCGACACAGCCCCAGCATTTT. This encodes CASSQWATQPQHF.

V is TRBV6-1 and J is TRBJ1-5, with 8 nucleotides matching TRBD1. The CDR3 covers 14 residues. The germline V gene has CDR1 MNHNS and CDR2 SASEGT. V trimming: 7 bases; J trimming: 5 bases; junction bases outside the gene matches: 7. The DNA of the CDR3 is TGTGCCAGCACCAGCGCACAGGGGGATCAGCCCCAGCATTTT. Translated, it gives CASTSAQGDQPQHF.

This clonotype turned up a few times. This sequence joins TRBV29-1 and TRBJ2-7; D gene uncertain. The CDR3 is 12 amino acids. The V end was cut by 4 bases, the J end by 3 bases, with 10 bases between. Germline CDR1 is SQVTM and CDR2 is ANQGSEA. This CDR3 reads CSVAVSNYEQYF. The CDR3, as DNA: TGCAGCGTTGCTGTGTCAAACTACGAGCAGTACTTC.

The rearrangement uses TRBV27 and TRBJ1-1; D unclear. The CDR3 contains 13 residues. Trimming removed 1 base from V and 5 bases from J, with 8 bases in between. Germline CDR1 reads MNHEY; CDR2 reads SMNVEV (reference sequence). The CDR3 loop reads CASSLFMGTEAFF. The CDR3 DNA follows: TGTGCCAGCAGTTTATTCATGGGAACTGAAGCTTTCTTT.

The CDR3 region is CSVDQALNTEAFF. The CDR3 nucleotides are TGCAGCGTTGACCAGGCCTTGAACACTGAAGCTTTCTTT. This chain uses TRBV29-1 with TRBJ1-1; D not certain. The germline gives CDR1 SQVTM, CDR2 ANQGSEA. The CDR3 extends over 13 amino acids. Trimming stripped 3 bases from V and 0 bases from J, with 8 bases between.

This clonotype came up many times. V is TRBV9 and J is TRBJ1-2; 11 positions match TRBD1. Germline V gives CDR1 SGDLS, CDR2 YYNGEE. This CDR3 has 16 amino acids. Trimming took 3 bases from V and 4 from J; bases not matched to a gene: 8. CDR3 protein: CASSENRDRGIYGYTF. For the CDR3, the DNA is TGTGCCAGCAGCGAAAACCGGGACAGGGGGATCTATGGCTACACCTTC. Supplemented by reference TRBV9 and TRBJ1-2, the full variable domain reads DSGVTQTPKHLITATGQRVTLRCSPRSGDLSVYWYQQSLDQGLQFLIQYYNGEERAKGNILERFSAQQFPDLHSELNLSSLELGDSALYFCASSENRDRGIYGYTFGSGTRLTVV.

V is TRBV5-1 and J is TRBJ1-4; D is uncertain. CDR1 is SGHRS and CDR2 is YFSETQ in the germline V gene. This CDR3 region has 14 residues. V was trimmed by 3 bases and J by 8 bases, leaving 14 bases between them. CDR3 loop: CASSSPADGEKLFF. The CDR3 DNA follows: TGCGCCAGCAGCTCCCCCGCGGATGGGGAAAAACTGTTTTTT.

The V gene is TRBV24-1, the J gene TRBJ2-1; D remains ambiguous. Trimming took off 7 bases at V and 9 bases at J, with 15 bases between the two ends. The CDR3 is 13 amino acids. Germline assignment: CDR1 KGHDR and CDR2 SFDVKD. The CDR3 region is CATRDAFLGEQFF. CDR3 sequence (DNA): TGTGCCACCAGGGACGCCTTCCTCGGTGAGCAGTTCTTC.

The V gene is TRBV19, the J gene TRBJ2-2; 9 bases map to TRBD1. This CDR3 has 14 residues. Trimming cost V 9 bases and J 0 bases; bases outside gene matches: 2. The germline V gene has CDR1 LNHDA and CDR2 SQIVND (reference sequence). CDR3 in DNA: TGTGCCAGCAGGACAGGGGCGAACACCGGGGAGCTGTTTTTT. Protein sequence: CASRTGANTGELFF.